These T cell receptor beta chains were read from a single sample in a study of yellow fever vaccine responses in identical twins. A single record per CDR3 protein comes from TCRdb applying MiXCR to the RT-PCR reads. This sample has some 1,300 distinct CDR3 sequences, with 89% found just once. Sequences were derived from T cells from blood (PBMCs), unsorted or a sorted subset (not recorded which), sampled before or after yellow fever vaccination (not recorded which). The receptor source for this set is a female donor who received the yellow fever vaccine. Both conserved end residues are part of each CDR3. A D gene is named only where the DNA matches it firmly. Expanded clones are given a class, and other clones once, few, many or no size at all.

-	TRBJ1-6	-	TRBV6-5	CASSWGSAGSPLHF	TGTGCCAGCAGTTGGGGGTCCGCCGGTTCACCCCTCCACTTT
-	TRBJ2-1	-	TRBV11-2	CASSLDYRLAYNEQFF	TGTGCCAGCAGCTTAGATTATCGGCTAGCGTACAATGAGCAGTTCTTC
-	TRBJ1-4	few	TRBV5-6	CASSFYGQATNEKLFF	TGTGCCAGCAGCTTTTACGGCCAGGCAACTAATGAAAAACTGTTTTTT
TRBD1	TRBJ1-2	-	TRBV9	CASSTAGTGGGYGYTF	TGTGCCAGCAGCACAGCCGGGACAGGGGGAGGATATGGCTACACCTTC
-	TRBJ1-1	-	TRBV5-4	CASSSRVTDTEAFF	TGTGCCAGCAGCTCCAGGGTCACGGACACTGAAGCTTTCTTT
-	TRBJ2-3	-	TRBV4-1	CASSQELQDTQYF	TGCGCCAGCAGCCAAGAACTCCAGGATACGCAGTATTTT
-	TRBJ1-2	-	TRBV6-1	CASSSGGGNYGYTF	TGTGCCAGCAGCTCCGGGGGCGGTAACTATGGCTACACCTTC
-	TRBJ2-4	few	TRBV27	CASSLSHPDIQYF	TGTGCCAGCAGTTTATCCCACCCGGACATTCAGTACTTC
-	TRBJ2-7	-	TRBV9	CASSPRQDYEQYF	TGTGCCAGCAGCCCACGACAGGACTACGAGCAGTACTTC
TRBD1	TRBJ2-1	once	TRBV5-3	CARSFWRTGKGRYEQFF	TGTGCCAGAAGCTTTTGGCGGACAGGGAAGGGGCGGTATGAGCAGTTCTTC
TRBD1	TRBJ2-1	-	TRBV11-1	CASSLPGQRNNEQFF	TGTGCCAGCAGCTTACCGGGACAGAGGAACAATGAGCAGTTCTTC
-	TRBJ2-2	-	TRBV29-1	CSADTHTGELFF	TGCAGCGCTGACACCCACACCGGGGAGCTGTTTTTT
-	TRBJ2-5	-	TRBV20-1	CSAKGDVQETQYF	TGCAGTGCCAAGGGGGACGTCCAAGAGACCCAGTACTTC
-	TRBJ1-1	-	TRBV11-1	CASSLAGPNTEAFF	TGTGCCAGCAGCTTAGCCGGTCCGAACACTGAAGCTTTCTTT
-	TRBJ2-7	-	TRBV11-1	CASSPTGPYEQYF	TGTGCCAGCAGCCCCACAGGCCCCTACGAGCAGTACTTC
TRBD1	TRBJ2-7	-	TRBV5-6	CASSGGTGLYEQYF	TGTGCCAGCAGCGGTGGGACAGGGCTTTACGAGCAGTACTTC
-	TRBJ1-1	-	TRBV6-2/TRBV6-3	CASSYDGATEAFF	TGTGCCAGCAGTTACGATGGGGCCACTGAAGCTTTCTTT
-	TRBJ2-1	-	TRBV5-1	CASSFGPKQFF	TGCGCCAGCTCCTTCGGGCCAAAGCAGTTCTTC
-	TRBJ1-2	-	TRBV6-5	CASSYSRGQAYGYTF	TGTGCCAGCAGTTACTCCCGAGGGCAGGCCTATGGCTACACCTTC
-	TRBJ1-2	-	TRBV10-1	CASSESGRNGYTF	TGCGCCAGCAGTGAGTCCGGACGGAATGGCTACACCTTC
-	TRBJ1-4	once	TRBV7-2	CASSAAGTKNEKLFF	TGTGCCAGCAGCGCGGCCGGGACAAAAAATGAAAAACTGTTTTTT
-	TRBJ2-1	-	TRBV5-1	CASSLVGGDEQFF	TGCGCCAGCAGCTTGGTAGGAGGGGACGAGCAGTTCTTC
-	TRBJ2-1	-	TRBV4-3	CASSIGGKDLNEQFF	TGCGCCAGCAGCATAGGAGGGAAGGACTTAAATGAGCAGTTCTTC
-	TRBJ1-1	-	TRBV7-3	CASSPTGPGGTNTEAFF	TGTGCCAGCAGCCCAACGGGCCCCGGGGGGACGAACACTGAAGCTTTCTTT
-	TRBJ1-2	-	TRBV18	CASSPGVLDGYTF	TGTGCCAGCTCACCAGGGGTGCTCGATGGCTACACCTTC
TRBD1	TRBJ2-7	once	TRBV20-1	CSARDPGQGSYEQYF	TGCAGTGCTAGAGATCCCGGACAGGGCTCCTACGAGCAGTACTTC
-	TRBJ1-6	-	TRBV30	CAWSLVSPLHF	TGTGCCTGGAGTTTGGTATCACCCCTCCACTTT
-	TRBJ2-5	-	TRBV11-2	CASSLHSMRAETQYF	TGTGCCAGCAGCCTCCATAGTATGAGGGCAGAGACCCAGTACTTC
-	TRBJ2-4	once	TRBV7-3	CASSLSSGVIDKNIQYF	TGTGCCAGCAGCTTATCGTCAGGGGTGATTGACAAAAACATTCAGTACTTC
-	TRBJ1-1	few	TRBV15	CATSRAGGTEAFF	TGTGCCACCAGCAGAGCCGGGGGCACTGAAGCTTTCTTT
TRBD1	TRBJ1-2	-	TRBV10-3	CAISVDREYGYTF	TGTGCCATCAGTGTAGACAGGGAGTATGGCTACACCTTC
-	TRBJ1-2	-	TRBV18	CASSRQTGYGYTF	TGTGCCAGCTCACGACAAACGGGCTATGGCTACACCTTC
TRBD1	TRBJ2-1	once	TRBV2	CASSEPVAGGPKDEQFF	TGTGCCAGCAGTGAACCGGTCGCAGGGGGCCCGAAAGATGAGCAGTTCTTC
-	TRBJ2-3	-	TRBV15	CATSRDARVGGTDTQYF	TGTGCCACCAGCAGGGACGCCAGGGTCGGCGGGACAGATACGCAGTATTTT
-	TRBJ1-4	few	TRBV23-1	CASSQSEVATNEKLFF	TGCGCCAGCAGTCAATCCGAGGTTGCAACTAATGAAAAACTGTTTTTT
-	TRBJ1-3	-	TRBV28	CASSLWAVPGNTIYF	TGTGCCAGCAGTTTATGGGCTGTCCCTGGAAACACCATATATTTT
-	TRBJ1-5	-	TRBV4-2	CASSQDPDGNQPQHF	TGTGCCAGCAGCCAAGATCCTGACGGAAATCAGCCCCAGCATTTT
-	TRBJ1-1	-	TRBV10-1	CASSEQRGSVTEAFF	TGCGCCAGCAGTGAGCAGCGAGGATCTGTTACTGAAGCTTTCTTT
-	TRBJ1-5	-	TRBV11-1	CASSLNGNQPQHF	TGTGCCAGCAGCTTAAATGGCAATCAGCCCCAGCATTTT
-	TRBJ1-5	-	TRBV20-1	CSARDSRNSNQPQHF	TGCAGTGCTAGAGACAGTCGAAATAGCAATCAGCCCCAGCATTTT
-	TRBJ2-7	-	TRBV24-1	CASVVGQVNEQYF	TGTGCCAGTGTAGTGGGACAAGTCAACGAGCAGTACTTC
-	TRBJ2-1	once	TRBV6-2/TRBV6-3	CASRADRLVNEQFF	TGTGCCAGCAGAGCTGACAGGTTGGTGAATGAGCAGTTCTTC
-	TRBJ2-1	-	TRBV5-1	CASSELLTTSYNEQFF	TGCGCCAGCAGCGAGCTCCTAACGACCTCCTACAATGAGCAGTTCTTC
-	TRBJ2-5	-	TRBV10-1	CASSETRSGQGQETQYF	TGCGCCAGCAGCGAAACCCGGTCGGGGCAGGGGCAAGAGACCCAGTACTTC
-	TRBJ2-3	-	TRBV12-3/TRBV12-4	CASSLQGSTDTQYF	TGTGCCAGCAGTTTACAGGGCAGCACAGATACGCAGTATTTT
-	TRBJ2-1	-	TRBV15	CATSRVGPLYNEQFF	TGTGCCACCAGCAGAGTGGGGCCACTATACAATGAGCAGTTCTTC
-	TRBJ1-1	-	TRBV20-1	CSASRGHPDTEAFF	TGCAGTGCTAGTCGTGGGCACCCGGACACTGAAGCTTTCTTT
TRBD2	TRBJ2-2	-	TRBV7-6	CASSFSGRAAGELFF	TGTGCCAGCAGCTTCAGCGGGAGGGCGGCCGGGGAGCTGTTTTTT
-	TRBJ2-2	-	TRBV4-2	CASSQDLGLIGNTGELFF	TGTGCCAGCAGCCAAGATCTGGGGTTGATTGGGAACACCGGGGAGCTGTTTTTT
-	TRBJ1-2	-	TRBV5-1	CASSLGRAGGYTF	TGCGCCAGCAGCTTGGGCCGCGCAGGTGGCTACACCTTC
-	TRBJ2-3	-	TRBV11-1	CASSLEGRRSTDTQYF	TGTGCCAGCAGCTTAGAGGGGAGACGCAGCACAGATACGCAGTATTTT
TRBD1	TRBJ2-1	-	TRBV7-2	CASSLGGQTYNEQFF	TGTGCCAGCAGCTTAGGGGGACAGACCTACAATGAGCAGTTCTTC
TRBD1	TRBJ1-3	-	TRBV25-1	CASPGDRWNSGNTIYF	TGTGCCAGCCCCGGGGACAGGTGGAACTCTGGAAACACCATATATTTT
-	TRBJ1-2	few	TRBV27	CASSPSWEGGGYTF	TGTGCCAGCAGTCCCAGTTGGGAGGGAGGAGGCTACACCTTC
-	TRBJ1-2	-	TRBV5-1	CASGAANYGYTF	TGCGCCAGCGGGGCAGCTAACTATGGCTACACCTTC
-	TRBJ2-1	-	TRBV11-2	CASRRGNEQFF	TGTGCCAGCCGACGGGGGAATGAGCAGTTCTTC
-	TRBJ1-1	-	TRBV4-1	CASSQDPGDTEAFF	TGCGCCAGCAGCCAAGATCCCGGGGACACTGAAGCTTTCTTT
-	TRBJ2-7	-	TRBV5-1	CASSLGADGAYEQYF	TGCGCCAGCAGCTTGGGAGCCGACGGAGCCTACGAGCAGTACTTC
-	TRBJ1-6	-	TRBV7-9	CASRTPDRLDSPLHF	TGTGCCAGCAGAACCCCGGACAGATTAGATTCACCCCTCCACTTT